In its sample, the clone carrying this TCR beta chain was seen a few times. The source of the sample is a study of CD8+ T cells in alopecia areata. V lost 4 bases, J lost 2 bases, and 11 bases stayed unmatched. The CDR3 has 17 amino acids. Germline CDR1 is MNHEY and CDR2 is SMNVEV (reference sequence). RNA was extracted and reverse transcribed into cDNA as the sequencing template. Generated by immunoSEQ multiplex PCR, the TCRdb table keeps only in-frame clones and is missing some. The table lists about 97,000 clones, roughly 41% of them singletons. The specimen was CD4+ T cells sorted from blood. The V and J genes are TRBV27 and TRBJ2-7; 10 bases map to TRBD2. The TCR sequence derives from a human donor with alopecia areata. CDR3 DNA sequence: TGTGCCAGCAGTTCCGGGATAGCGGGGGGACCGACCTACGAGCAGTACTTC. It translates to CASSSGIAGGPTYEQYF.